A single sample gave rise to the 3 T cell receptor beta chains below, sequenced in a study of T-cell memory formation after mild COVID-19. TCRdb re-derived calls from the 5' RACE reads in MiXCR, one entry per CDR3 protein. The sample carries roughly 340,000 distinct CDR3 sequences, 20% to 25% recorded once. What was sequenced was PBMCs or a T cell subset sorted from them (not recorded which). These TCRs come from a young man who had mild COVID-19 (a few samples of this study predate the infection). Cell type and time point are not known.

This chain connects TRBV12-3 or TRBV12-4 to TRBJ2-5; D is perhaps TRBD1 (5 bases). The CDR3 is 15 residues long. V lost 6 bases and J lost 5, with 19 bases in between. In DNA, the CDR3 is TGTGCCAGCAGCCCCGACATGGGGCCCCAGGAGACCCAGTACTTC. It is translated as CASSPDMGPQETQYF.

The genes are TRBV4-3 and TRBJ2-5; TRBD2 might be the D (7 bases). The CDR3 runs 16 residues. V was clipped by 4 bases and J by 1 base, with 16 bases between them. In germline, CDR1 is LGHNA, CDR2 YSLEER. CDR3 in DNA: TGCGCCAGCAGCCCCAGGGGCCTAGCGGTCCAAGAGACCCAGTACTTC. Encoded protein: CASSPRGLAVQETQYF.

This clonotype appeared many times. This chain uses TRBV24-1 with TRBJ1-1; possible D gene TRBD1, 5 bases. Trimming stripped 1 base from V and 0 bases from J, with 14 bases between. This CDR3 region has 17 residues. Looked up from germline, CDR1 is KGHDR and CDR2 is SFDVKD. As DNA, the CDR3 is TGTGCCACCAGTGATTTATGGGCAGGGACCGTGAACACTGAAGCTTTCTTT. Protein: CATSDLWAGTVNTEAFF.